This TCR beta chain was sequenced for a study of blood T cells in healthy people across ages. A sample-barcoded 5' primer and a J-beta primer mix were used in a second PCR of roughly 7 to 12 cycles. Each cDNA molecule was tagged by a template-switch adaptor with 12 random nucleotides. TCRdb re-called the 5' RACE reads with MiXCR, one entry per CDR3 protein. The sample consists of some 1 million distinct CDR3 sequences, 45% of them appearing once. CDR1 SGDLS and CDR2 YYNGEE come from the germline V gene. The J segment lost 3 bases and the V segment lost 4 bases, leaving 4 bases of the junction unmatched. The CDR3 is 16 residues long.

The receptor comes from an older woman in good health. The rearrangement uses TRBV9 and TRBJ2-2; 12 nucleotides agree with TRBD2. Sequencing input: blood. In DNA, the CDR3 is TGTGCCAGCAGCACAAGGACTAGCGGGGACACCGGGGAGCTGTTTTTT. Translating it yields CASSTRTSGDTGELFF.